This TCR beta chain was captured by sequencing in a study of regulatory T cells in long-lasting Graves disease. Construction of TCR beta libraries relied on iRepertoire HTBI primers and on Arm-PCR targeting CDR3 regions. MiXCR, run by TCRdb on the multiplex PCR reads, gives a single entry per CDR3 protein. The table shows more than 400,000 distinct CDR3 sequences, with roughly 16% occurring only once. Time point: newly diagnosed GD, antithyroid drugs for less than 3 months. Preparation of the TCR library used RNA extracted from PBMCs. The germline V and J ends were trimmed by 3 bases and 0 bases, with 12 bases remaining between them. CDR1 and CDR2 (germline): LGHNT, FRNRAP. CDR3 length equals 15 residues. This sample also belongs to another study, concerning T cells in Graves' hyperthyroidism and ophthalmopathy.

This sequence was found in a middle-aged man with Graves disease. The source was peripheral blood mononuclear cells (PBMCs), collected at new diagnosis, from a patient treated with antithyroid drugs. This chain joins TRBV12-5 and TRBJ2-7; a possible D gene is TRBD2 (6 bases). The CDR3: CASGFWQGGSYEQYF. CDR3 DNA sequence: TGTGCTAGTGGTTTCTGGCAGGGAGGCTCCTACGAGCAGTACTTC.